The 9 T cell receptor beta chains in this list originate from one sample, sequenced in a study of T-cell reconstitution after alpha-beta-depleted transplantation in children. Unique molecular identifiers were used in preparing the TCRbeta library. TCRdb reprocessed the PCR reads with MiXCR, giving one entry per CDR3 protein. The table records 550,000 to 800,000 distinct CDR3 sequences, around 14% of them present only once. This specimen consisted of PBMCs, obtained before TCRalphabeta/CD19-depleted stem cell transplant. These receptors came from a girl under 10 years old with congenital amegakaryocytic thrombocytopenia, due to receive a stem cell transplant.

This clonotype occurred many times. This sequence joins TRBV5-1 and TRBJ2-1, with unresolved D. This CDR3 comprises 15 residues. The germline V gene encodes CDR1 SGHRS and CDR2 YFSETQ. V lost 4 bases to trimming and J lost 0 bases, with 11 bases between them. Written as DNA, the CDR3 is TGCGCCAGCAGCACCGCAACGATCTCCTACAATGAGCAGTTCTTC. Amino acids: CASSTATISYNEQFF.

This clonotype was counted a few times. The rearrangement links TRBV6-1 to TRBJ1-1; tentatively, D is TRBD1 (6 bases). There are 16 residues in the CDR3. Germline assignment: CDR1 MNHNS and CDR2 SASEGT. V lost 6 bases to trimming and J lost 0 bases, with 17 bases between them. CDR3 protein: CASSPTTTGLNTEAFF. In nucleotides, the CDR3 is TGTGCCAGCAGCCCTACTACGACAGGCCTGAACACTGAAGCTTTCTTT.

This clonotype was counted ten times or more. The chain carries TRBV28 and TRBJ2-1, with TRBD2 matching 14 bases. This CDR3 region has 14 residues. Germline loops: CDR1 MDHEN, CDR2 SYDVKM. The ends lost 6 bases at V and 8 bases at J; junction bases unmatched: 3. The chain's CDR3 is CASSPTSGRDEQFF. The CDR3 nucleotides are TGTGCCAGCAGCCCGACTAGCGGGAGGGATGAGCAGTTCTTC.

This clonotype was counted a few times. The chain has TRBV20-1 and TRBJ1-1, with D possibly matching TRBD1 (6 bases). CDR1 and CDR2 from the germline V gene are DFQATT and SNEGSKA (reference sequence). Deletions cut 5 bases from V and 0 bases from J, with 19 bases between. CDR3 length: 16 residues. CDR3 in amino acids: CSADVGARAVNTEAFF. Written as DNA, the CDR3 is TGCAGTGCTGACGTGGGGGCTCGAGCTGTGAACACTGAAGCTTTCTTT.

This clonotype has just a few counts. The V gene is TRBV4-1, the J gene TRBJ2-1, with a weak D call TRBD1 (6 bases). The V end was cut by 3 bases, the J end by 5 bases, with 26 bases between. This CDR3 comprises 19 residues. Germline-derived CDR1 and CDR2 are MGHRA and YSYEKL. The CDR3, as DNA: TGCGCCAGCAGCCACGGCATTACAGTGGTAGGGACAAGAGACAATGAGCAGTTCTTC. Protein: CASSHGITVVGTRDNEQFF.

This chain uses TRBV7-2 with TRBJ2-1, with a tentative D call TRBD2 (5 bases). Germline V gene lookup returns CDR1 SGHTA and CDR2 FQGNSA. The CDR3 extends over 16 amino acids. V lost 1 base, J lost 2 bases, and 12 bases lay in between. The CDR3 DNA follows: TGTGCCAGCAGCTTAGTGGCCGGGGTGACCTACAATGAGCAGTTCTTC. As protein: CASSLVAGVTYNEQFF.

A word on this clonotype: A much larger clone is a single base away; this may be a read error. V gene TRBV5-4 combines with J gene TRBJ2-3; TRBD2 aligns across 7 bases. V gave up 4 bases and J gave up 13 bases; unmatched junction bases: 12. The CDR3 consists of 13 residues. From germline, CDR1 is SGHNT and CDR2 YYREEE (reference sequence). The CDR3 nucleotides read TGTGCCAGCAGCCTCAATCTAGCGGTTTTGGAGTATTTT. Protein: CASSLNLAVLEYF.

This clonotype was seen only a few times. V gene TRBV5-1 combines with J gene TRBJ2-7; TRBD2 matches 11 bases. This CDR3 contains 15 residues. The germline gives CDR1 SGHRS, CDR2 YFSETQ. V dropped 4 bases and J dropped 1; count of bases not matched to a gene: 4. The CDR3 DNA reads as TGCGCCAGCAGCGCGACTAGCGGGGTGTCCTACGAGCAGTACTTC. It specifies CASSATSGVSYEQYF.

This clonotype was seen a handful of times. The V and J genes are TRBV20-1 and TRBJ1-2; D is perhaps TRBD1 (6 bases). Trimming shortened V by 6 bases and J by 4 bases, and 15 bases separated the two germline ends. Germline CDR1 and CDR2: DFQATT and SNEGSKA (reference sequence). CDR3 length equals 13 residues. In DNA form, the CDR3 reads TGCAGTGCGTGGACAGACGTCATCTATGGCTACACCTTC. Residues: CSAWTDVIYGYTF.